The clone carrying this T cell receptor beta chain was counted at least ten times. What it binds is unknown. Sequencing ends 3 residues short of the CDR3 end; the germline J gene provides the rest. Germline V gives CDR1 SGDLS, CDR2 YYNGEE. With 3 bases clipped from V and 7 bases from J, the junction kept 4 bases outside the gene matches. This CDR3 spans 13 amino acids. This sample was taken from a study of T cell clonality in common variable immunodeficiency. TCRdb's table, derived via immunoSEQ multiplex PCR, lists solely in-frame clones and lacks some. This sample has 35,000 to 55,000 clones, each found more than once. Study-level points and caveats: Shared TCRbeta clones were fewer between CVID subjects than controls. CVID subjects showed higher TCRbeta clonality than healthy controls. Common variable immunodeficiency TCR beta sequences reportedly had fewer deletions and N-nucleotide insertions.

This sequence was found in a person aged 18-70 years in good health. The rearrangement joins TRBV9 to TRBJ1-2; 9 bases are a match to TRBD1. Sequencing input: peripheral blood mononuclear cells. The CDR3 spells CASSAQGASGYTF. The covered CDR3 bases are TGTGCCAGCAGCGCACAGGGGGCATCTGGC.